This T cell receptor (beta chain) emerged from a study of shared clonotypes between healthy human individuals. Study-level results: Non-shared clonotypes had lower generation probabilities than those shared by all four donors.

Per germline, CDR1 MNHEY and CDR2 SVGAGI. This CDR3 spans 15 amino acids. The junction had 5 bases not matched to a gene; V was cut back by 5 bases and J by 1 base. In the case of this clone: What it binds is unknown.

Selected positively for CCR7 and CD45RO-negative, naive CD8 cells excluded terminally differentiated effector memory CD45RA+ cells. Repertoires were generated with immunoSEQ multiplex PCR, while TCRdb's copy carries only in-frame clones and drops some. The repertoire holds about 2,100,000 clones, with roughly 91% as singletons. The chain is built from TRBV6-5 and TRBJ1-5; 7 bases agree with TRBD1. The sequencing sample was made of naive CD8+ T cells from PBMCs. This sequence was found in a man between 18 and 29 years old in good health. Some clones in this sample may be carry-over from other donors' samples. CDR3 sequence reads: CASSPQGVSNQPQHF. DNA for the CDR3: TGTGCCAGCAGTCCTCAGGGGGTCAGCAATCAGCCCCAGCATTTT.